This T cell receptor beta chain was identified in a study of cytomegalovirus exposure and HLA in healthy donors. PCR employed 60 Vbeta and 13 Jbeta primers. This table comes from immunoSEQ multiplex PCR, and its TCRdb copy is limited to in-frame clones, with some not included. Of 100,000 or so clones in the sample, under 80% are singletons; the top ten hold 9.5% to 13%. Germline values: CDR1 MGHRA, CDR2 YSYEKL. The CDR3 runs to 19 residues. As to this clone: The junction does not match germline at one end; this may be a read error. In the same sample, other DNA sequences code for this CDR3.

This receptor was obtained from a man aged 25-45 years in good health and CMV-seropositive. The gene calls are TRBV4-1 and TRBJ1-1; possible D gene TRBD1, 6 bases. The source material was PBMCs. The CDR3 here is CASSQGRQVHRLMNTEAFF. In DNA, the CDR3 is TGCGCCAGCAGCCAAGGGCGACAGGTTCATAGGCTCATGAACACCGAAGCTTTCTTT.